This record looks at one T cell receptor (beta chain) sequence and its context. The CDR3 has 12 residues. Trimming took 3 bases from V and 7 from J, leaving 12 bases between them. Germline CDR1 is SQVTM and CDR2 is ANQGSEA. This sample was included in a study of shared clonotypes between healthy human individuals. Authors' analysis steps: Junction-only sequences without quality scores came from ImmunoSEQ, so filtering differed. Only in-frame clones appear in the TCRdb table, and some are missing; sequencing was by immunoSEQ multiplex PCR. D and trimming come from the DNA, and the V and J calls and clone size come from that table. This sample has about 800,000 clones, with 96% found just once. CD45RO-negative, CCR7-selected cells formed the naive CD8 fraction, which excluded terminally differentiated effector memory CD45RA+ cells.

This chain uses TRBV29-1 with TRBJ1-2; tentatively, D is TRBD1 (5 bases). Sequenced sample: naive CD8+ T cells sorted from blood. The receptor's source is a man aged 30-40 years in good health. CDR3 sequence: CSVEGPGPGYTF. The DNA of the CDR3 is TGCAGCGTTGAGGGTCCAGGGCCTGGCTACACCTTC.